Listed below are T cell receptor beta chains from one sample, sequenced in a study of radiotherapy plus CTLA-4 blockade in lung cancer. Data came from immunoSEQ multiplex PCR; TCRdb stores just in-frame clones and leaves some out. Among 30,000 to 45,000 clones listed, over 60% were seen once. The sequencing used peripheral blood, collected from a patient treated with radiotherapy plus ipilimumab. These receptor sequences come from a human donor with non-small cell lung cancer who had stable disease on radiotherapy plus ipilimumab. Each CDR3 is given with its conserved first and last residue. The size field is filled for only some rows; it gives once, few, many or a size class.

clone_size	v_call	j_call	cdr3_aa
.	TRBV9	TRBJ2-1	CASSVVGSGVSYNEQFF
.	TRBV5-1	TRBJ2-1	CASSKYGGQGNNEQFF
.	TRBV14	TRBJ1-6	CASSQWDSWNSPLHF
.	TRBV2	TRBJ1-2	CASSESSTGGYTF
.	TRBV2	TRBJ2-7	CASREGSNSYEQYF
few	TRBV6-6	TRBJ2-7	CASAWTGRGEQYF
.	TRBV2	TRBJ2-2	CASGTGLGPGELFF
.	TRBV5-4	TRBJ2-5	CASSRTGVQETQYF
.	TRBV29-1	TRBJ2-3	CSVEGQRGADTQYF
.	TRBV29-1	TRBJ2-5	CSVEERGETQYF
once	TRBV9	TRBJ2-5	CASSASGGALETQYF
.	TRBV2	TRBJ1-6	CASSEGRGHISPLHF
few	TRBV7-3	TRBJ2-3	CASSLVSSADTQYF
once	TRBV6-6	TRBJ1-2	CASSYSPGQYTF
.	TRBV19	TRBJ2-7	CASSMQLAGSSYEQYF
.	TRBV2	TRBJ1-1	CASSEGGTGAWYTEAFF
few	TRBV28	TRBJ2-7	CTISGGELPYEQYF